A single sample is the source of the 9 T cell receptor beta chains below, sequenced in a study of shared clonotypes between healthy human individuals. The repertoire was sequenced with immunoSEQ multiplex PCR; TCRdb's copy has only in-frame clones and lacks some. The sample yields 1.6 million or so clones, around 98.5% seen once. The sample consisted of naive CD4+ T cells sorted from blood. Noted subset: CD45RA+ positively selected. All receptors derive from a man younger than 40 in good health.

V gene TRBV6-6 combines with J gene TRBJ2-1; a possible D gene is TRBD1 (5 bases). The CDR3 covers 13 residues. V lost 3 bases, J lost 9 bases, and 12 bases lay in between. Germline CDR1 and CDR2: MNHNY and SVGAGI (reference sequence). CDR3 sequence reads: CASSYVQGSEQFF. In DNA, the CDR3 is TGTGCCAGCAGTTATGTGCAGGGCAGTGAGCAGTTCTTC.

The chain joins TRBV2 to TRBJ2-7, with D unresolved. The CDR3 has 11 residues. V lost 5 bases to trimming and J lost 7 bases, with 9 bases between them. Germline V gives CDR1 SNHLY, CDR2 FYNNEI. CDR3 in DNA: TGTGCCAGCAGTAACATCGGGGAGCAGTACTTC. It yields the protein CASSNIGEQYF.

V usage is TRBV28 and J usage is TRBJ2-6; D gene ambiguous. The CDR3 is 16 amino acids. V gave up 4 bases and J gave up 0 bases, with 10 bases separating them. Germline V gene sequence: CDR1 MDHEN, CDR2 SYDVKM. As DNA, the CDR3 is TGTGCCAGCAGTTCGCTGGGCCCCTCTGGGGCCAACGTCCTGACTTTC. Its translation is CASSSLGPSGANVLTF.

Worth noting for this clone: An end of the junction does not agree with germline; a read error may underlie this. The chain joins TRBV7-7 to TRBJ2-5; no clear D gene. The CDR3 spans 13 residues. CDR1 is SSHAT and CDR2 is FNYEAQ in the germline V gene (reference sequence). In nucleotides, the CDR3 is TGTGCTAGCAGCCCCCTACACCAAGAGACCCAGTACTTC. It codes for CASSPLHQETQYF.

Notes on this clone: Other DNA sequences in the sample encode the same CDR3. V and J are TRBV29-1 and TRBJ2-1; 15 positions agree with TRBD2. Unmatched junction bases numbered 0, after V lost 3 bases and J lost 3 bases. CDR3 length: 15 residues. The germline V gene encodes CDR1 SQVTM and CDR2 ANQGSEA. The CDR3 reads CSVEGLAGGYNEQFF. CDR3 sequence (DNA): TGCAGCGTTGAGGGACTAGCGGGAGGCTACAATGAGCAGTTCTTC.

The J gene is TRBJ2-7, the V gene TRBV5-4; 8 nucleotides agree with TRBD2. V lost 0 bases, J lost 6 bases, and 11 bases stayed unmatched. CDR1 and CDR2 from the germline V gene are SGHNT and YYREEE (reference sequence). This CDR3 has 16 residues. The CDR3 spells CASSLDPQAGGSEQYF. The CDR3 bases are TGTGCCAGCAGCTTGGACCCCCAGGCGGGAGGTTCCGAGCAGTACTTC.

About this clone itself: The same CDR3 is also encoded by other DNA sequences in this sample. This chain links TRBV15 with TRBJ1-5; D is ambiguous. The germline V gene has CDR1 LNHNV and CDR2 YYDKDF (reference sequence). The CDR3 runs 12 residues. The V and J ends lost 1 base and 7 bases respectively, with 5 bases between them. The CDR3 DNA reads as TGTGCCACCAGCAGAGTAGGACAGCCCCAGCATTTT. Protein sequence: CATSRVGQPQHF.

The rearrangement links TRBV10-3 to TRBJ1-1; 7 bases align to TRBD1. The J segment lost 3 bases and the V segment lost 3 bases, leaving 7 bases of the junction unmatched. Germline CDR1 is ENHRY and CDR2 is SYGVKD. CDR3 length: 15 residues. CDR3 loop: CAISEFRQGDTEAFF. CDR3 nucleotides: TGTGCCATCAGTGAATTCCGACAGGGCGACACTGAAGCTTTCTTT.

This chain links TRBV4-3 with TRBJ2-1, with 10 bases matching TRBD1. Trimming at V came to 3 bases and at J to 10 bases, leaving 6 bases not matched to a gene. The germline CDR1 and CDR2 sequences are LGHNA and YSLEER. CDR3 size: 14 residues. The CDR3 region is CASSQGQGWWEQFF. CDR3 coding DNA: TGCGCCAGCAGCCAGGGACAGGGGTGGTGGGAGCAGTTCTTC.